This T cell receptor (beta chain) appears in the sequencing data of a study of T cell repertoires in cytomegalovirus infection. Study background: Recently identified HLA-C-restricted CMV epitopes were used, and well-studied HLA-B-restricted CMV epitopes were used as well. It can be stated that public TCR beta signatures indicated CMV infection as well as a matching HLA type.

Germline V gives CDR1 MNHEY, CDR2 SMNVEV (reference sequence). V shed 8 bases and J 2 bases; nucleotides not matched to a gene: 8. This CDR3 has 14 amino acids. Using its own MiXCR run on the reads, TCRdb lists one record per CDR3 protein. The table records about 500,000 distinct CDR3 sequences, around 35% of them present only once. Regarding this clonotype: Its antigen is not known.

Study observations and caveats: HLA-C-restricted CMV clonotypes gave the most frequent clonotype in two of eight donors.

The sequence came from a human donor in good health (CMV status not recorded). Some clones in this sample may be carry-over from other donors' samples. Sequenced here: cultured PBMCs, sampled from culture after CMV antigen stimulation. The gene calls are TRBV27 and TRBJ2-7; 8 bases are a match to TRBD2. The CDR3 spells CASGPRGVAYEQYF. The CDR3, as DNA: TGTGCCAGCGGACCGCGGGGGGTGGCCTACGAGCAGTACTTC.